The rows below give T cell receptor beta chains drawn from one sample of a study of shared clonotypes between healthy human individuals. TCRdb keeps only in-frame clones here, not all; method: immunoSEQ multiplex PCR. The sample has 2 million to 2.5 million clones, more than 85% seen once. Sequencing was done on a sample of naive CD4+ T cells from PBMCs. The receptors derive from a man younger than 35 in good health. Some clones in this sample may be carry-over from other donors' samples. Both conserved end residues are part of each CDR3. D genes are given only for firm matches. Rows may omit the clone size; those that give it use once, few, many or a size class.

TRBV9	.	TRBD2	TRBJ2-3	CASSVLPLAGADTQYF	TGTGCCAGCAGCGTACTCCCACTAGCGGGAGCCGATACGCAGTATTTT
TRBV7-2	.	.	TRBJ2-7	CASSPWGPQGYEQYF	TGTGCCAGCAGCCCGTGGGGGCCCCAGGGATACGAGCAGTACTTC
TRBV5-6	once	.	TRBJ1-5	CASSLGSGQPQHF	TGTGCCAGCAGCCTAGGGTCAGGACAGCCCCAGCATTTT
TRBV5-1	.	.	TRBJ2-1	CASSPDPATYNEQFF	TGCGCCAGCAGCCCGGACCCCGCGACCTACAATGAGCAGTTCTTC
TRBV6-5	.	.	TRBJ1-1	CATRMGGTEAFF	TGTGCCACCAGGATGGGGGGAACTGAAGCTTTCTTT
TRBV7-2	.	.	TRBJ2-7	CASSPFDRSAYF	TGTGCCAGCAGCCCATTCGACAGGAGCGCGTACTTC
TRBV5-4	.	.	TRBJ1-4	CASSQQTNHEKLFF	TGTGCCAGCAGCCAACAAACTAACCATGAAAAACTGTTTTTT
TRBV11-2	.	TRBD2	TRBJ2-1	CASSLGGTSVIRGEQFF	TGTGCCAGCAGCTTAGGAGGGACTAGCGTAATTAGGGGTGAGCAGTTCTTC
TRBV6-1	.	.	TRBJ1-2	CASSETGLYGYTF	TGTGCCAGCAGCGAGACAGGCCTTTATGGCTACACCTTC
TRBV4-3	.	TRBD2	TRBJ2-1	CASSQGTSVIHNEQFF	TGCGCCAGCAGCCAAGGGACTAGCGTAATCCACAATGAGCAGTTCTTC
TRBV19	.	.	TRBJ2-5	CASSMGSQETQYF	TGTGCCAGTAGTATGGGATCCCAAGAGACCCAGTACTTC
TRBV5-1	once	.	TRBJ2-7	CASSPTGPAIYEQYF	TGCGCCAGCAGCCCCACAGGGCCCGCTATCTACGAGCAGTACTTC
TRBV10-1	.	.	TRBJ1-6	CASSEETDSPLHF	TGCGCCAGCAGTGAAGAGACAGACTCACCCCTCCACTTT
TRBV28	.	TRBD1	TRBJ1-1	CASRGQGARVTEAFF	TGTGCCAGCAGGGGACAGGGGGCGCGAGTCACTGAAGCTTTCTTT
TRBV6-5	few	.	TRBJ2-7	CASRYRQGSYEQYF	TGTGCCAGCAGGTATAGGCAGGGGAGCTACGAGCAGTACTTC
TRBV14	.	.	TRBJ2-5	CASSQGIQETQYF	TGTGCCAGCAGCCAGGGGATACAAGAGACCCAGTACTTC
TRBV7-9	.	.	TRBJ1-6	CAGSADSDNSPLHF	TGTGCCGGCAGCGCCGACAGCGATAATTCACCCCTCCACTTT
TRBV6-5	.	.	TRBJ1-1	CASLRDTEAFF	TGTGCCAGCCTCAGGGACACTGAAGCTTTCTTT
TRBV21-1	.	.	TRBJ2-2	CASSLETGDYPSGTTHTGELFF	TGTGCCAGCAGCTTAGAGACCGGGGACTACCCGAGTGGGACTACTCACACCGGGGAGCTGTTTTTT
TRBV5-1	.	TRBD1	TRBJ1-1	CASSGQGQNTEAFF	TGCGCCAGCAGCGGACAGGGGCAGAACACTGAAGCTTTCTTT
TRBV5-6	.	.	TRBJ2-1	CASSFYREVRNEQFF	TGTGCCAGCAGCTTTTACAGGGAGGTACGGAATGAGCAGTTCTTC
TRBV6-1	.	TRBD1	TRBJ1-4	CASVGGGAGEKLFF	TGTGCCAGCGTTGGAGGGGGCGCGGGTGAAAAACTGTTTTTT
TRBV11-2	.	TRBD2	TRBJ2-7	CASSLRRAGVVEQYF	TGTGCCAGCAGCTTAAGGAGAGCGGGAGTAGTCGAGCAGTACTTC
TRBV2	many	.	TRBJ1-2	CASSAGPRYGYTF	TGTGCCAGCAGTGCAGGGCCCAGGTATGGCTACACCTTC
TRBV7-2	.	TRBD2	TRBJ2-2	CASSWDSGSLGELFF	TGTGCCAGCAGCTGGGATAGCGGGAGTCTCGGGGAGCTGTTTTTT
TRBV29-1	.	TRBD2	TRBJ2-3	CSGGLASDTQYF	TGCAGCGGCGGACTAGCTTCAGATACGCAGTATTTT
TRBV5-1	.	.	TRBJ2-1	CASSLSTYNEQFF	TGCGCCAGCAGCCTGAGTACCTACAATGAGCAGTTCTTC
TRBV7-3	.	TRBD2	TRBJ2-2	CASSKGASGGTGELFF	TGTGCCAGCAGCAAAGGGGCTAGCGGTGGCACCGGGGAGCTGTTTTTT
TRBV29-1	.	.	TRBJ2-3	CSVGALSDTQYF	TGCAGCGTTGGAGCCCTATCAGATACGCAGTATTTT
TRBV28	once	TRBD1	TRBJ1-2	CASSLGPQGGRGGYTF	TGTGCCAGCAGTTTAGGACCCCAAGGGGGCCGGGGTGGCTACACCTTC
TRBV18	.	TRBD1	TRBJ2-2	CASSPDRGSRELFF	TGTGCCAGCTCGCCCGACAGGGGCTCAAGGGAGCTGTTTTTT
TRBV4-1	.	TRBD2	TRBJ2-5	CASSQVGGDQETQYF	TGCGCCAGCAGCCAAGTTGGGGGGGACCAAGAGACCCAGTACTTC
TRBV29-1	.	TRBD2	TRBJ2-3	CSVSSGIFDTQYF	TGCAGCGTCTCTAGCGGGATTTTCGATACGCAGTATTTT
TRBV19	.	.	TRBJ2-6	CASRYRERANVLTF	TGTGCCAGCAGATACAGGGAACGAGCCAACGTCCTGACTTTC
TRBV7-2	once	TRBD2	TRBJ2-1	CASSGVSGGRDNEQFF	TGTGCCAGCAGCGGGGTTTCGGGAGGGCGAGACAATGAGCAGTTCTTC
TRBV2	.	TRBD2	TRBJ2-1	CASSAVSGRAFYEQFF	TGTGCCAGCAGTGCAGTAAGCGGGAGGGCCTTCTATGAGCAGTTCTTC
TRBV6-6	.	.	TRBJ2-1	CASSLTRSYNEQFF	TGTGCCAGCAGCCTAACTCGCTCCTACAATGAGCAGTTCTTC
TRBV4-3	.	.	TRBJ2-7	CASSRSVDSYEQYF	TGCGCCAGCAGCCGGTCGGTGGACTCCTACGAGCAGTACTTC
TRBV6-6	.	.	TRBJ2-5	CASTGTAGPETQYF	TGTGCCAGCACGGGAACTGCGGGCCCAGAGACCCAGTACTTC
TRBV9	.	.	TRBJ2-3	CASSAQDSTDTQYF	TGTGCCAGCAGCGCACAGGACAGCACAGATACGCAGTATTTT
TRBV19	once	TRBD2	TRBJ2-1	CASKGLGLAAGDNNEQFF	TGTGCCAGTAAGGGTTTAGGATTGGCAGCGGGAGATAACAATGAGCAGTTCTTC
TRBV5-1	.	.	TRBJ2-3	CASSLVGGTTMDTQYF	TGCGCCAGCAGCTTGGTAGGCGGGACCACAATGGATACGCAGTATTTT
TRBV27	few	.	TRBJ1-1	CASRMTVNTEAFF	TGTGCCAGCAGAATGACAGTGAACACTGAAGCTTTCTTT
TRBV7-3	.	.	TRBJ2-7	CASSLSGPGYEQYF	TGTGCCAGCAGCTTATCCGGACCCGGCTACGAGCAGTACTTC
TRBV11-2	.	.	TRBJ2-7	CASSPIGGPSYEQYF	TGTGCCAGCAGCCCGATTGGCGGGCCGAGCTACGAGCAGTACTTC
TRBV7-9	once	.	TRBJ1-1	CASSHLVSLNTEAFF	TGTGCCAGCAGCCACCTGGTCTCTTTGAACACTGAAGCTTTCTTT
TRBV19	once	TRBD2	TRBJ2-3	CASSAGLAGGYTDTQYF	TGTGCCAGTAGTGCGGGACTAGCGGGAGGGTACACAGATACGCAGTATTTT
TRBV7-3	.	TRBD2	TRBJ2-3	CASSDSGRVADTQYF	TGTGCCAGCAGCGATAGCGGGAGGGTGGCAGATACGCAGTATTTT
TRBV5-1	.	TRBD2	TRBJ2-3	CASSSSRTSGRAPGPSYTQYF	TGCGCCAGCAGCTCGAGTAGGACTAGCGGGAGGGCCCCGGGTCCGTCGTATACGCAGTATTTT
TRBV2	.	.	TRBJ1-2	CASVQAANYGYTF	TGTGCCAGCGTGCAGGCCGCTAACTATGGCTACACCTTC
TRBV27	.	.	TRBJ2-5	CASSLRLNQETQYF	TGTGCCAGCAGTTTAAGGCTCAACCAAGAGACCCAGTACTTC
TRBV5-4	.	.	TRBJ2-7	CASSFTGAYEQYF	TGTGCCAGCAGCTTCACAGGAGCCTACGAGCAGTACTTC
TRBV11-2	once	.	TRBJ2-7	CASSLQHYEQYF	TGTGCCAGCAGCTTACAGCACTACGAGCAGTACTTC
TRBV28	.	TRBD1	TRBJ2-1	CASSSTGQPPWDEQFF	TGTGCCAGCAGTTCAACGGGACAGCCCCCTTGGGATGAGCAGTTCTTC